This TCR beta chain is drawn from a study of CD8 T cells in ankylosing spondylitis (dated by TCRdb to about 2017). Background for the entire study: The study set out to find disease-linked TCR variants by profiling T cell receptor beta repertoires in ankylosing spondylitis patients and healthy donors. Peripheral blood was sampled, and synovial fluid was additionally collected from ankylosing spondylitis patients. The full study cohort comprised 25 ankylosing spondylitis patients and roughly 110 healthy donors.

The germline V gene specifies SQVTM as CDR1 and ANQGSEA as CDR2. The CDR3 runs 14 amino acids, cysteine and phenylalanine included. Left in the record is the CDR3 DNA by itself, 42 bases read in frame from the first base. Trimming at the junction amounts to 2 bases on V and 3 bases on J, and the germline ends lie 12 bases apart. The instrument was an Illumina HiSeq 2500. Quantitative 5'-RACE with molecular barcodes was the method used to prepare the TCR beta libraries. The source study handled its data this way. A new computational method based on a probabilistic model of VDJ rearrangement was used to identify disease-linked TCR variants. The raw public data were reprocessed by TCRdb itself: fastp quality trimming at Q25, MiXCR clonotype calling, in-frame beta chains only. One record per CDR3 amino acid sequence lists the most common genes and DNA. The V and J calls and clone size come from TCRdb's table, not from the authors' own analysis. In this sample the table shows 190,000 or so distinct CDR3 sequences, around 13% of which occur a single time. The ten largest make up approximately 15% of the sample.

Study-level results and caveats: The disease-linked clones were reported as significantly enriched in matched synovial fluid samples from ankylosing spondylitis patients. Some motif variants had previously been reported in the synovial fluid and blood of reactive arthritis patients, which suggests shared mechanisms of disease initiation. In peripheral blood, the disease-linked clones were found at relatively low frequencies and had a CD8+ phenotype. Blood from ankylosing spondylitis patients appeared to be characterized by a TCR beta motif made up of several highly homologous amino acid variants.

This clonotype has just a few counts. No cognate antigen has been identified for it. One base away there is no much larger clone; base qualities are not given. The V and J genes are TRBV29-1 and TRBJ2-3, with the D gene uncertain. The sequence was collected from a male donor with ankylosing spondylitis or in good health (not recorded which). Source material: blood, either unsorted or a sorted T cell fraction (not recorded which). The DNA sequence reads TGCAGCGTTGAATTTGGAGATGGTACAGATACGCAGTATTTT. This yields the protein CSVEFGDGTDTQYF.